Below are 15 T cell receptor beta chains sequenced from a single sample in a study of cytomegalovirus exposure and HLA in healthy donors. With 60 Vbeta and 13 Jbeta primers, the PCR was carried out. The repertoire was sequenced with immunoSEQ multiplex PCR; TCRdb's copy has only in-frame clones and lacks some. The sample data list about 130,000 clones. The sequencing input was PBMCs. All receptors derive from a man aged 18 to 35 in good health and CMV-seronegative.

The chain is built from TRBV6-5 and TRBJ2-5, with 7 bases aligning to TRBD1. Germline loops: CDR1 MNHEY, CDR2 SVGAGI. The ends lost 7 bases at V and 5 bases at J; junction bases unmatched: 10. This CDR3 has 14 residues. The CDR3 DNA reads TGTGCCAGCAAACGAGGACAGGTGGCGGAGACCCAGTACTTC. Its protein is CASKRGQVAETQYF.

V gene TRBV28 combines with J gene TRBJ1-2, with 8 bases identical to TRBD1. Trimming removed 7 bases from V and 8 bases from J; junction bases left unmatched: 12. Germline V gene sequence: CDR1 MDHEN, CDR2 SYDVKM. CDR3 length: 14 residues. CDR3 region: CASIQDRELRGYTF. CDR3 DNA sequence: TGTGCCAGCATTCAGGACAGGGAATTGAGGGGCTACACCTTC.

This chain joins TRBV4-2 and TRBJ1-2; D is perhaps TRBD1 (6 bases). Germline values: CDR1 LGHNA, CDR2 YNFKEQ. V dropped 0 bases and J dropped 8 bases, with 19 bases sitting between them. This CDR3 has 16 amino acids. CDR3 loop: CASSQDQAGERNGYTF. The DNA of the CDR3 is TGTGCCAGCAGCCAAGATCAGGCAGGGGAGCGGAACGGCTACACCTTC.

CDR3 loop: CASSQVSSSGNYEQYF. CDR3 sequence (DNA): TGCGCCAGCAGCCAAGTGTCCTCTAGCGGGAATTACGAGCAGTACTTC. The chain links TRBV4-1 to TRBJ2-7; TRBD2 matches at 9 bases. The trim removed 1 base at V and 4 bases at J, leaving 8 bases unmatched. The germline V gene has CDR1 MGHRA and CDR2 YSYEKL. The CDR3 has 16 amino acids.

V and J are TRBV11-2 and TRBJ1-2, with D maybe TRBD1 (5 bases). CDR1 is SGHAT, CDR2 FQNNGV, per germline. V lost 1 base and J 8 bases, leaving 8 bases between the germline ends. The CDR3 has 12 residues. The DNA of the CDR3 is TGTGCCAGCAGCTTAGCGGGGGGGGGCTACACCTTC. Translation gives CASSLAGGGYTF.

This chain uses TRBV4-2 with TRBJ1-5, with D maybe TRBD1 (5 bases). Trimming left V 4 bases short and J 0 bases short, with 10 bases between. This CDR3 is built from 15 residues. The germline V gene encodes CDR1 LGHNA and CDR2 YNFKEQ. The CDR3 DNA reads as TGTGCCAGCAGCCGGGACTGGGATAGCAATCAGCCCCAGCATTTT. As protein: CASSRDWDSNQPQHF.

The V gene is TRBV27, the J gene TRBJ2-1; 10 nucleotides agree with TRBD2. CDR3 length equals 14 residues. V lost 7 bases to trimming and J lost 10 bases; unmatched junction nucleotides: 10. In germline, CDR1 is MNHEY, CDR2 SMNVEV (reference sequence). CDR3 loop: CASTPSGRREEQFF. The DNA for the CDR3 is TGTGCCAGCACCCCTAGCGGGAGACGGGAAGAGCAGTTCTTC.

The J gene is TRBJ1-2, the V gene TRBV5-5; no clear D. From germline, CDR1 is SGHKS and CDR2 YYEKEE (reference sequence). The CDR3 has 13 amino acids. The ends were cut back, 2 bases at V and 6 bases at J, with 11 bases in the middle. CDR3 DNA: TGTGCCAGCAGCTTCATCACCACACATGGCTACACCTTC. Translating gives CASSFITTHGYTF. The complete variable domain, with remaining parts taken from reference TRBV5-5 and TRBJ1-2, reads DAGVTQSPTHLIKTRGQQVTLRCSPISGHKSVSWYQQVLGQGPQFIFQYYEKEERGRGNFPDRFSARQFPNYSSELNVNALLLGDSALYLCASSFITTHGYTFGSGTRLTVV.

This sequence joins TRBV5-1 and TRBJ1-3, with TRBD1 matching over 7 bases. Germline-derived CDR1 and CDR2 are SGHRS and YFSETQ. Trimming cost V 2 bases and J 3 bases; bases outside gene matches: 2. The CDR3 length is 14 residues. The CDR3, as DNA: TGCGCCAGCAGCTTTACAGGGGTTGGAAACACCATATATTTT. Translation: CASSFTGVGNTIYF.

The chain uses TRBV6-6 and TRBJ2-3; unclear D gene. The CDR3 spans 14 residues. The germline gives CDR1 MNHNY, CDR2 SVGAGI (reference sequence). V lost 8 bases and J lost 0, with 12 bases in between. CDR3 region: CASVRSSSTDTQYF. CDR3 DNA: TGTGCCAGCGTCAGGTCATCTAGCACAGATACGCAGTATTTT.

The V call is TRBV4-2, the J call TRBJ1-5; 8 bases line up with TRBD1. CDR3 size: 16 residues. Germline V gene data show CDR1 as LGHNA and CDR2 as YNFKEQ. With 1 base clipped from V and 6 bases from J, the junction kept 8 bases outside the gene matches. CDR3 coding DNA: TGTGCCAGCAGCCAAGTCCCAGGGGGCCGGATTCAGCCCCAGCATTTT. Translating gives CASSQVPGGRIQPQHF.

This rearrangement joins TRBV6-5 to TRBJ1-2; maybe TRBD1 (5 bases). The germline V gene has CDR1 MNHEY and CDR2 SVGAGI. V was trimmed by 0 bases and J by 1 base, leaving 12 bases between them. The CDR3 totals 16 residues. CDR3 DNA: TGTGCCAGCAGTTACTCCCCAAGACAGTTTAACTATGGCTACACCTTC. Translated: CASSYSPRQFNYGYTF.

V and J are TRBV9 and TRBJ2-1; 13 positions agree with TRBD2. This CDR3 is built from 14 residues. Trimming removed 2 bases from V and 7 bases from J; junction bases left unmatched: 0. The V gene's germline CDR1 is SGDLS and CDR2 YYNGEE. The CDR3 DNA is TGTGCCAGCAGCGTGACTAGCGGGAGGAATGAGCAGTTCTTC. Its translation: CASSVTSGRNEQFF.

V and J are TRBV27 and TRBJ2-3; no clear D. CDR3 length: 10 residues. The germline V gene has CDR1 MNHEY and CDR2 SMNVEV (reference sequence). V lost 8 bases, J lost 7 bases, and 7 bases lay in between. The CDR3 sequence is CASVYHTQYF. Written as DNA, the CDR3 is TGTGCCAGCGTGTATCATACGCAGTATTTT.

The rearrangement links TRBV28 to TRBJ1-4, with 10 bases matching TRBD1. V shed 6 bases and J 7 bases; nucleotides not matched to a gene: 11. This CDR3 contains 16 residues. In germline, CDR1 is MDHEN, CDR2 SYDVKM. The chain's CDR3 is CASSEMTGGKAEKLFF. CDR3 bases: TGTGCCAGCAGCGAGATGACAGGGGGCAAGGCTGAAAAACTGTTTTTT.